This entry concerns a single T cell receptor (beta chain). This specimen belongs to a study of glioma-infiltrating T cells after dendritic cell vaccination. Study-wide background: Glioblastoma patients came from Phase I and II dendritic cell vaccination trials.

This table comes from immunoSEQ multiplex PCR, and its TCRdb copy is limited to in-frame clones, with some not included. This table has just over 95,000 clones, approximately 80% appearing once. The length of the CDR3 is 17 residues. V lost 0 bases, J lost 0 bases, and 14 bases lay in between. The germline V gene has CDR1 LNHNV and CDR2 YYDKDF (reference sequence). Selection required adequate fresh-frozen tumor tissue plus more than two years' survival data. The chain has TRBV15 and TRBJ1-1, with a tentative D call TRBD1 (6 bases). The sequences come from blood, collected before dendritic cell vaccination. The sequence was obtained from a human donor with glioblastoma. The CDR3 nucleotides are TGTGCCACCAGCAGAGACCAACTCAGGGGTATGAACACTGAAGCTTTCTTT. This encodes CATSRDQLRGMNTEAFF.